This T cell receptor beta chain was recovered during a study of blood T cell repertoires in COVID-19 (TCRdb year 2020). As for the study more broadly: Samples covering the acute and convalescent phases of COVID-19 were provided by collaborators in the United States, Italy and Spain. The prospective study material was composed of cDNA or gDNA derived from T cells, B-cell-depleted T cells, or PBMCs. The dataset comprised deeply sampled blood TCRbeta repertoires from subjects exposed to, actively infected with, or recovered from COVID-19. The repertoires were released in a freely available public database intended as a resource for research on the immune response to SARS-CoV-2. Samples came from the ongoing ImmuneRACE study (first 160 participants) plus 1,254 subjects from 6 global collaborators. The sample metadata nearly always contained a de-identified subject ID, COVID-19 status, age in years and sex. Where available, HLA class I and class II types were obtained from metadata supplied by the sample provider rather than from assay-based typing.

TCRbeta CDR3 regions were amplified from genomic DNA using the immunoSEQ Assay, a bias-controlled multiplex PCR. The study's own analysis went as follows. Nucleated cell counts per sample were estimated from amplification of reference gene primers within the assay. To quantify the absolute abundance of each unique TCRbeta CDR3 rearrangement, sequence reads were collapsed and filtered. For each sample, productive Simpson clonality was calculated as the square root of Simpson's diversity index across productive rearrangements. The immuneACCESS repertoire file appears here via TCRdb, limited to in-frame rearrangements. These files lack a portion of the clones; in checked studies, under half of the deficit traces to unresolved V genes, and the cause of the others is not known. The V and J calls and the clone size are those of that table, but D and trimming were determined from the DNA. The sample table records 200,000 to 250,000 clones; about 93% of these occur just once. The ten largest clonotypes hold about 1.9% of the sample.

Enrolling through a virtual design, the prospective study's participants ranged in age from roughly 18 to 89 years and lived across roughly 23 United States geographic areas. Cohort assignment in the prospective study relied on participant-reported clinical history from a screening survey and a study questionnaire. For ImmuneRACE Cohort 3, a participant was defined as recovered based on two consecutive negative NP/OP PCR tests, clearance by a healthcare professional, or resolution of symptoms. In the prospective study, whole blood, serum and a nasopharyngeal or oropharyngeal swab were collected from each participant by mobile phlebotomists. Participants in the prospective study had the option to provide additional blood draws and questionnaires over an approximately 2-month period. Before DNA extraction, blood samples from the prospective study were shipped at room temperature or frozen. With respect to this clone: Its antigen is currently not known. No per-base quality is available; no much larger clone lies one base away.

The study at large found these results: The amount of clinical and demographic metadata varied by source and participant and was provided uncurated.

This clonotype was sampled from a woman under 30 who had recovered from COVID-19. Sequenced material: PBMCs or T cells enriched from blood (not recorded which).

In nucleotides, the sequence is TGTGCCAGCACTGAAGAGACCCAGTACTTC. This codes for CASTEETQYF. Here the chain combines TRBV28 and TRBJ2-5, with no D gene named confidently. V is pared back by 7 bases and J by 3 bases, with 3 bases lying between the germline termini. From the cysteine up to the phenylalanine, the CDR3 has a length of 10 residues. Solely the CDR3 DNA is kept, with 30 bases framed from the first base. CDR1 and CDR2, looked up from the germline V gene, are MDHEN and SYDVKM.